Here is one T cell receptor beta chain with its context. Its antigen is as yet unknown. This record belongs to a study of PD-1 blockade in classical Hodgkin lymphoma. Study summary: It was nivolumab at 3 mg/kg, given intravenously every 2 weeks, that patients received.

The protocol was immunoSEQ multiplex PCR, while the TCRdb copy is restricted to in-frame clones and leaves out a portion. The sample consists of under 60,000 clones, about 73% of them appearing once. Study-wide findings and caveats: After ASCT, patients who started nivolumab under 1 year later were excluded. The study reported lower baseline TCR diversity in newly diagnosed patients than in healthy donors. At C4D1, TCR diversity had climbed significantly for CD4+ cells, though not for CD8+ cells.

There was relapse after autologous stem cell transplantation in every patient, and there was variation in brentuximab vedotin exposure. This material consisted of peripheral blood mononuclear cells (PBMCs), taken at baseline. The receptor was isolated from a human donor with classical Hodgkin lymphoma.

The CDR3 loop reads CSVPYLSSLGTDTQYF. The CDR3 DNA reads TGCAGCGTCCCATATCTTAGTAGTTTAGGCACAGATACGCAGTATTTT. The chain combines TRBV29-1 with TRBJ2-3; D remains ambiguous. CDR1 is SQVTM, CDR2 ANQGSEA, per germline. The CDR3 consists of 16 residues. Trimming pared 6 bases from V and 1 base from J, leaving 20 bases between.